Each of the 14 T cell receptor beta chains below was sequenced from the same sample in a study of blood T cell repertoires in COVID-19. TCRdb keeps only in-frame clones here, not all; method: immunoSEQ multiplex PCR. The sample has around 140,000 clones; roughly 88% are singletons. The sample was peripheral blood. These receptors came from a man aged 60 to 69 with active or convalescent COVID-19.

This chain uses TRBV2 with TRBJ2-4, with unresolved D. Germline V gene sequence: CDR1 SNHLY, CDR2 FYNNEI. CDR3 length: 13 amino acids. V lost 0 bases, J lost 9 bases, and 9 bases lay in between. In DNA form, the CDR3 reads TGTGCCAGCAGTGAAGCGCGAGTTTCCATTCAGTACTTC. It yields the protein CASSEARVSIQYF.

This clone was detected once. The gene calls are TRBV7-2 and TRBJ1-2; D is ambiguous. Germline lookup yields CDR1 SGHTA and CDR2 FQGNSA. Deletions cut 0 bases from V and 4 bases from J, with 12 bases between. The CDR3 length is 15 residues. This chain's CDR3 is CASSLAGGNFYGYTF. The CDR3 DNA sequence: TGTGCCAGCAGCTTAGCGGGAGGGAACTTCTATGGCTACACCTTC.

This clone is medium-sized by share. The DNA of the CDR3 is TGTGCCAGTAGTATATCGGCGGGTAATTCACCCCTCCACTTT. Its protein product is CASSISAGNSPLHF. V usage is TRBV19 and J usage is TRBJ1-6, with D unresolved. Trimming shortened V by 2 bases and J by 6 bases, and 8 bases separated the two germline ends. Germline V gene data show CDR1 as LNHDA and CDR2 as SQIVND (reference sequence). CDR3 length: 14 amino acids.

This chain links TRBV27 with TRBJ1-1; D gene ambiguous. V lost 5 bases to trimming and J lost 1 base, with 14 bases between them. From germline, CDR1 is MNHEY and CDR2 SMNVEV (reference sequence). This CDR3 spans 15 amino acids. The CDR3 is CASSGSVGRNTEAFF. The CDR3 DNA is TGTGCCAGCAGTGGAAGCGTGGGTAGGAACACTGAAGCTTTCTTT.

V and J are TRBV7-2 and TRBJ2-3, with TRBD1 matching over 9 bases. The germline V gene has CDR1 SGHTA and CDR2 FQGNSA. The CDR3 totals 15 residues. Trimming removed 1 base from V and 4 bases from J; junction bases left unmatched: 3. In DNA form, the CDR3 reads TGTGCCAGCAGCTTAGACAGGGGGCGCGCAGATACGCAGTATTTT. Amino acid sequence: CASSLDRGRADTQYF.

The chain is built from TRBV3-1 (or the pseudogene TRBV3-2) and TRBJ2-2, with D perhaps matching TRBD1 (5 bases). Germline V gene sequence: CDR1 LGHDT, CDR2 YNNKEL (reference sequence). The CDR3 length is 16 residues. V dropped 1 base and J dropped 0 bases, with 9 bases sitting between them. Written as DNA, the CDR3 is TGTGCCAGCAGCCAAGTTGGGGCGGCGAACACCGGGGAGCTGTTTTTT. Its protein is CASSQVGAANTGELFF.

This clone appeared once. CDR3 DNA sequence: TGTGCCAGCAGCCTCTATGAGCAGTTCTTC. Encoded protein: CASSLYEQFF. The rearrangement joins TRBV28 to TRBJ2-1; unclear D gene. This CDR3 is 10 amino acids long. The ends were cut back, 6 bases at V and 8 bases at J, with 5 bases in the middle. The germline V gene has CDR1 MDHEN and CDR2 SYDVKM.

The chain has TRBV15 and TRBJ2-5, with 7 bases matching TRBD2. V shed 1 base, J shed 5 bases, and the junction held 10 bases outside the gene matches. CDR1 is LNHNV and CDR2 is YYDKDF in the germline V gene (reference sequence). The CDR3 has 16 amino acids. Here the CDR3 DNA reads TGTGCCACCAGCAGAGGTCGAGGGAGGGGAACGGAGACCCAGTACTTC. Translation gives CATSRGRGRGTETQYF.

The V gene is TRBV25-1, the J gene TRBJ1-5, with TRBD1 as a possible D gene (6 bases). V lost 6 bases, J lost 7 bases, and 13 bases lay in between. Germline V lookup: CDR1 MGHDK, CDR2 SYGVNS. The CDR3 runs to 13 residues. The CDR3 spells CASSSTGPQPQHF. The CDR3 nucleotides are TGTGCCAGCAGCTCGACAGGTCCGCAGCCCCAGCATTTT.

The chain recombines TRBV28 with TRBJ2-5, with TRBD2 matching over 16 bases. This CDR3 is built from 16 residues. Germline V gives CDR1 MDHEN, CDR2 SYDVKM. The ends lost 5 bases at V and 4 bases at J; junction bases unmatched: 4. CDR3 protein: CASSLGLAGGLETQYF. As DNA, the CDR3 is TGTGCCAGCAGTCTGGGACTAGCGGGAGGGCTAGAGACCCAGTACTTC.

This rearrangement joins TRBV7-9 to TRBJ1-1, with D perhaps matching TRBD1 (6 bases). V lost 4 bases and J lost 1, with 13 bases in between. The CDR3 has 15 amino acids. Germline CDR1 is SEHNR and CDR2 is FQNEAQ (reference sequence). The CDR3 sequence: CASSSQGQRNTEAFF. DNA for the CDR3: TGTGCCAGCAGCTCCCAGGGACAAAGGAACACTGAAGCTTTCTTT.

The chain has TRBV10-1 and TRBJ2-3; 9 bases line up with TRBD2. The ends lost 3 bases at V and 4 bases at J; junction bases unmatched: 8. Germline loops: CDR1 WNHNN, CDR2 SYGVQD (reference sequence). CDR3 length: 16 amino acids. CDR3 region: CASSEWGGRAPDTQYF. The CDR3 DNA follows: TGCGCCAGCAGTGAATGGGGCGGGAGGGCCCCAGATACGCAGTATTTT.

The chain joins TRBV14 to TRBJ2-1; TRBD2 aligns across 9 bases. J was trimmed by 4 bases and V by 4 bases; bases with no gene match: 5. CDR3 length equals 15 residues. Germline CDR1 reads SGHDN; CDR2 reads FVKESK. Here the CDR3 reads CASSLLAGGYNEQFF. Here the CDR3 DNA reads TGTGCCAGCAGCCTACTAGCGGGCGGGTACAATGAGCAGTTCTTC.

This clone is a singleton in its sample. This sequence joins TRBV18 and TRBJ1-4, with TRBD1 matching 7 bases. This CDR3 region has 16 residues. Germline trimming cut 3 bases from V and 0 bases from J; bases unmatched to any gene: 4. Germline V lookup: CDR1 KGHSH, CDR2 LQKENI. In DNA, the CDR3 is TGTGCCAGCTCACCGCAGACAGGGTCAACTAATGAAAAACTGTTTTTT. This translates into CASSPQTGSTNEKLFF.